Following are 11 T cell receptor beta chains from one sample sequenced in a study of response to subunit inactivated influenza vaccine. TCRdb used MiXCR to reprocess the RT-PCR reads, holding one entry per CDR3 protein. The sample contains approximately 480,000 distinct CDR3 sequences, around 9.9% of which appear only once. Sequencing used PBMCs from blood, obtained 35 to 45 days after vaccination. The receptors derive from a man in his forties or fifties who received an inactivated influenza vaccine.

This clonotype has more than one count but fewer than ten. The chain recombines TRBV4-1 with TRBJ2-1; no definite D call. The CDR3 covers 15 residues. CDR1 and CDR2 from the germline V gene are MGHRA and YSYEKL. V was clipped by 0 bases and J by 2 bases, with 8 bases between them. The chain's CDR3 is CASSQEGTPYNEQFF. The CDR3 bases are TGCGCCAGCAGCCAAGAAGGCACACCCTACAATGAGCAGTTCTTC.

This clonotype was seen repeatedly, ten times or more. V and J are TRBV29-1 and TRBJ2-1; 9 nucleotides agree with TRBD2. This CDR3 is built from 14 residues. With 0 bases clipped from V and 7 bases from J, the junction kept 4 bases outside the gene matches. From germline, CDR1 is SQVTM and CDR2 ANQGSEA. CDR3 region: CSVEESGRLNEQFF. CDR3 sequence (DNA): TGCAGCGTTGAAGAGAGCGGGAGGTTGAATGAGCAGTTCTTC.

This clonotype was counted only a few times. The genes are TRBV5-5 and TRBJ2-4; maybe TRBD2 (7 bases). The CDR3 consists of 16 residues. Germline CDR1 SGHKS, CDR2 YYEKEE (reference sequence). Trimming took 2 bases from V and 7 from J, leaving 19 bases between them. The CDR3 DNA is TGTGCCAGCAGCTTTGGGGGGGCCTCGTGGGGTAACATTCAGTACTTC. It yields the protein CASSFGGASWGNIQYF.

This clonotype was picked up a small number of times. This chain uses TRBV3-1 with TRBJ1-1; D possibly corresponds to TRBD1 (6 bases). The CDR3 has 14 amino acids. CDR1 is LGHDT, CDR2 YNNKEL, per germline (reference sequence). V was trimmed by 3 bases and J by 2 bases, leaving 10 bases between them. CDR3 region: CASSQKQGNTEAFF. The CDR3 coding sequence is TGTGCCAGCAGCCAGAAACAGGGAAACACTGAAGCTTTCTTT.

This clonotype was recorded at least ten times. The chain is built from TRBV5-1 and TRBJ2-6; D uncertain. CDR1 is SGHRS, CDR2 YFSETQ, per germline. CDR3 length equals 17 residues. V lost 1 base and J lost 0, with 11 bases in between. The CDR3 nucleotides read TGCGCCAGCAGCTTGTTTGGACGGAACTCTGGGGCCAACGTCCTGACTTTC. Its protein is CASSLFGRNSGANVLTF.

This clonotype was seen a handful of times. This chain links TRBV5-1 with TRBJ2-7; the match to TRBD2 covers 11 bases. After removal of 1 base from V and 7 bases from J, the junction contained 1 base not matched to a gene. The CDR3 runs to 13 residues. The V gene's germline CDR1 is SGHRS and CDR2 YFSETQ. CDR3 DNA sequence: TGCGCCAGCAGCTTGTGGACTAGCGGGGAGCAGTACTTC. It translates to CASSLWTSGEQYF.

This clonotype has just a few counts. CDR3 sequence (DNA): TGTGCCAGCAGTTTAGCGGGAGGGCCCCCCTACAATGAGCAGTTCTTC. This sequence encodes CASSLAGGPPYNEQFF. The V gene is TRBV12-3 or TRBV12-4, the J gene TRBJ2-1; 7 bases align to TRBD2. The trim removed 0 bases at V and 2 bases at J, leaving 4 bases unmatched. This CDR3 contains 16 residues.

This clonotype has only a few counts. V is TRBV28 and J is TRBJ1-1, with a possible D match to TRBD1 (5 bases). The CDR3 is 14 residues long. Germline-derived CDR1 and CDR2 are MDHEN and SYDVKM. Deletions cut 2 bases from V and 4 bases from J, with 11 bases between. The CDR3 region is CASSLSQGVTEAFF. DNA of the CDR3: TGTGCCAGCAGTTTAAGTCAGGGTGTCACTGAAGCTTTCTTT.

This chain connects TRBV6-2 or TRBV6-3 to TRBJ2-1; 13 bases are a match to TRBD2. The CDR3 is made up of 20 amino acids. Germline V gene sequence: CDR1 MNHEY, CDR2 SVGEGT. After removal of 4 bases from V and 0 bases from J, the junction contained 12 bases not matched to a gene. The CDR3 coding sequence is TGTGCCAGCAGTTCCTACAGGGGACTAGCGGGGAGAAGCTCCTACAATGAGCAGTTCTTC. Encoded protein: CASSSYRGLAGRSSYNEQFF.

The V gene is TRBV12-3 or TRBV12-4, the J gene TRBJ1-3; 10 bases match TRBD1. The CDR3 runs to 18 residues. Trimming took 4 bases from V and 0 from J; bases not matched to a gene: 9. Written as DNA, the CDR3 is TGTGCCAGCAGTTCGGGACAGGGGATGAGGCTCTCTGGAAACACCATATATTTT. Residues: CASSSGQGMRLSGNTIYF.

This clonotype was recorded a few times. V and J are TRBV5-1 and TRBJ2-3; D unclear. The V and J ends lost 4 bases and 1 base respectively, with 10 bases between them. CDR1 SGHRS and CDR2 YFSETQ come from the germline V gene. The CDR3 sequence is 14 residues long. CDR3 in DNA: TGCGCCAGCAGCCCAGCAGAACGCACAGATACGCAGTATTTT. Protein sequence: CASSPAERTDTQYF.